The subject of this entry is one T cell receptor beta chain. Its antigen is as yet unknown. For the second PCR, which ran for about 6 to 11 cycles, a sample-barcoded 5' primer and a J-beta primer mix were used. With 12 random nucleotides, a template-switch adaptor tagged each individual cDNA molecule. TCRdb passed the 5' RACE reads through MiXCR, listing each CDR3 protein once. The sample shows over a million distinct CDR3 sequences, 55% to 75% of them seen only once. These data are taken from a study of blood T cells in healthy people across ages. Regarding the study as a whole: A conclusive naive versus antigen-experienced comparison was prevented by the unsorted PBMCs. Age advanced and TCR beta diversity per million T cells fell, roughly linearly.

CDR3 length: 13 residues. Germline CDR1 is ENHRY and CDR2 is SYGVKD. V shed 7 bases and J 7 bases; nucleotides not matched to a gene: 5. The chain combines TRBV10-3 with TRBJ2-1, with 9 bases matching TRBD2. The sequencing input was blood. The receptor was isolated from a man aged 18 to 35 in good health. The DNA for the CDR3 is TGTGCCATCAACGGCGGGGGGGCAAATGAGCAGTTCTTC. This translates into CAINGGGANEQFF.